The rows below give T cell receptor beta chains drawn from one sample of a study of OX40 agonist ivuxolimab in advanced cancers. Sequencing was performed with immunoSEQ multiplex PCR; in TCRdb, only in-frame clones are kept and a portion is missing. The sample lists approximately 12,000 clones; roughly four fifths were seen once. Here the sequenced sample was CD4+ or CD8+ T cells sorted from blood, taken in a trial of the OX40 agonist ivuxolimab. The source of these receptors is an adult with an advanced solid tumor such as melanoma, head and neck, liver or kidney cancer. CDR3s include the opening cysteine and the closing phenylalanine or tryptophan. D genes are given only for firm matches. Not every row has a clone size; where given, it reads once, few, many or a size class.

CDR3aa | CDR3nt | v_gene | abundance | j_gene | d_gene
CASSDFPRPTAGSTDTQYF | TGTGCCAGTAGTGACTTCCCCCGACCCACAGCGGGTAGCACAGATACGCAGTATTTT | TRBV19 | NA | TRBJ2-3 | NA
CASSELGGELFF | TGTGCCAGCAGTGAACTCGGAGGGGAGCTGTTTTTT | TRBV2 | NA | TRBJ2-2 | NA
CAWWADNEQFF | TGTGCCTGGTGGGCTGACAATGAGCAGTTCTTC | TRBV2 | NA | TRBJ2-1 | NA
CASSSNEQFF | TGTGCCAGCAGTTCAAATGAGCAGTTCTTC | TRBV6-6 | NA | TRBJ2-1 | NA
CASSYSFRSYEQYF | TGTGCCAGCAGTTACTCGTTCAGATCCTACGAGCAGTACTTC | TRBV6-5 | NA | TRBJ2-7 | NA
CASSYQANYEQYF | TGTGCCAGCAGTTACCAGGCTAACTACGAGCAGTACTTC | TRBV6-5 | NA | TRBJ2-7 | NA
CASSLEVWTGTSEQFF | TGTGCCAGCAGTTTAGAGGTATGGACAGGGACGTCTGAGCAGTTCTTC | TRBV27 | NA | TRBJ2-1 | TRBD1
CASSSNYEQYF | TGTGCCAGCAGTTCTAACTACGAGCAGTACTTC | TRBV28 | NA | TRBJ2-7 | NA
CASGGRRSSYNEQFF | TGTGCCAGTGGGGGGAGGCGAAGCTCCTACAATGAGCAGTTCTTC | TRBV19 | NA | TRBJ2-1 | NA
CASSEGLAGVGTDTQYF | TGTGCCAGCAGCGAGGGACTAGCGGGAGTGGGTACAGATACGCAGTATTTT | TRBV9 | NA | TRBJ2-3 | TRBD2
CASSPFPGQGYEQYF | TGTGCCAGCAGCCCCTTCCCCGGACAGGGTTACGAGCAGTACTTC | TRBV7-8 | few | TRBJ2-7 | TRBD1
CASSLGGGSNQPQHF | TGTGCCAGCAGCTTAGGGGGTGGGAGCAATCAGCCCCAGCATTTT | TRBV11-3 | NA | TRBJ1-5 | NA
CASSPGAIAKNIQYF | TGTGCCAGCAGCCCAGGGGCGATAGCCAAAAACATTCAGTACTTC | TRBV27 | NA | TRBJ2-4 | NA
CASSITGTGSEQYF | TGTGCCAGCAGTATAACCGGGACAGGGAGCGAGCAGTACTTC | TRBV27 | NA | TRBJ2-7 | TRBD1
CASSSQGGAFYNEQFF | TGTGCCAGCAGCTCCCAGGGGGGGGCGTTTTACAATGAGCAGTTCTTC | TRBV13 | NA | TRBJ2-1 | NA
CASGDNEQFF | TGTGCTAGTGGTGACAATGAGCAGTTCTTC | TRBV12-5 | NA | TRBJ2-1 | NA
CASSLSAASSYEQYF | TGTGCCAGCAGCTTATCAGCGGCGAGCTCCTACGAGCAGTACTTC | TRBV7-6 | NA | TRBJ2-7 | NA
CASSLSPGANTGAFF | TGTGCCAGCAGCCTTTCCCCAGGGGCTAACACTGGAGCTTTCTTT | TRBV11-3 | NA | TRBJ1-1 | NA
CASSSTDTQYF | TGTGCCAGCAGTTCCACAGATACGCAGTATTTT | TRBV7-9 | once | TRBJ2-3 | NA
CASSLSTDTQYF | TGTGCCAGCAGCTTGAGCACAGATACGCAGTATTTT | TRBV7-6 | NA | TRBJ2-3 | NA
CASSQSGTSGEYEQYF | TGCGCCAGCAGCCAATCGGGGACTAGCGGGGAGTACGAGCAGTACTTC | TRBV4-3 | NA | TRBJ2-7 | TRBD2
CASSLVSISGTQYF | TGTGCCAGCAGCTTAGTCTCTATCTCGGGGACCCAGTACTTC | TRBV11-2 | NA | TRBJ2-5 | NA
CASSSRDREDEQFF | TGTGCCAGCAGCTCCCGGGACAGGGAGGATGAGCAGTTCTTC | TRBV11-3 | NA | TRBJ2-1 | TRBD1
CASSPGAWQYF | TGTGCCAGCAGCCCAGGGGCTTGGCAGTACTTC | TRBV5-8 | NA | TRBJ2-7 | NA
CASKGQLRDPWMQYF | TGTGCCAGCAAGGGACAGTTGAGGGACCCGTGGATGCAGTATTTT | TRBV27 | NA | TRBJ2-3 | TRBD1
CASSIALGTEAFF | TGTGCCAGTAGCATCGCCCTGGGGACTGAAGCTTTCTTT | TRBV19 | NA | TRBJ1-1 | NA
CASSSGQGLFTDTQYF | TGCGCCAGCAGCTCCGGACAGGGACTATTCACAGATACGCAGTATTTT | TRBV5-1 | NA | TRBJ2-3 | NA
CASSRDLNEQFF | TGTGCCAGCAGTAGGGACCTTAATGAGCAGTTCTTC | TRBV27 | NA | TRBJ2-1 | NA
CSVQGISGANVLTF | TGCAGCGTTCAGGGGATCTCTGGGGCCAACGTCCTGACTTTC | TRBV29-1 | NA | TRBJ2-6 | NA
CASSLGAGKVYGYTF | TGTGCCAGCAGCTTAGGGGCAGGGAAAGTGTATGGCTACACCTTC | TRBV11-2 | NA | TRBJ1-2 | NA
CASSLAGDNEQFF | TGTGCCAGCAGTCTAGCGGGAGACAATGAGCAGTTCTTC | TRBV21-1 | once | TRBJ2-1 | NA
CASSSTGNTEAFF | TGTGCCAGCAGTTCCACAGGAAACACTGAAGCTTTCTTT | TRBV6-5 | NA | TRBJ1-1 | NA
CASSLGRFNEQFF | TGTGCCAGCAGCTTAGGTAGATTCAATGAGCAGTTCTTC | TRBV11-3 | NA | TRBJ2-1 | NA
CAHIRVEAFF | TGTGCTCACATCAGGGTTGAAGCTTTCTTT | TRBV30 | few | TRBJ1-1 | NA
CASSFGKAGPKGGHEQYF | TGTGCCAGCAGCTTTGGGAAAGCGGGACCCAAGGGCGGGCACGAGCAGTACTTC | TRBV5-8 | NA | TRBJ2-7 | TRBD2
CASSVGGLTEAFF | TGTGCCAGCAGCGTAGGGGGGCTGACTGAAGCTTTCTTT | TRBV9 | once | TRBJ1-1 | NA
CASSFTGLGNTIYF | TGTGCCAGCAGCTTCACAGGGTTGGGAAACACCATATATTTT | TRBV13 | NA | TRBJ1-3 | NA